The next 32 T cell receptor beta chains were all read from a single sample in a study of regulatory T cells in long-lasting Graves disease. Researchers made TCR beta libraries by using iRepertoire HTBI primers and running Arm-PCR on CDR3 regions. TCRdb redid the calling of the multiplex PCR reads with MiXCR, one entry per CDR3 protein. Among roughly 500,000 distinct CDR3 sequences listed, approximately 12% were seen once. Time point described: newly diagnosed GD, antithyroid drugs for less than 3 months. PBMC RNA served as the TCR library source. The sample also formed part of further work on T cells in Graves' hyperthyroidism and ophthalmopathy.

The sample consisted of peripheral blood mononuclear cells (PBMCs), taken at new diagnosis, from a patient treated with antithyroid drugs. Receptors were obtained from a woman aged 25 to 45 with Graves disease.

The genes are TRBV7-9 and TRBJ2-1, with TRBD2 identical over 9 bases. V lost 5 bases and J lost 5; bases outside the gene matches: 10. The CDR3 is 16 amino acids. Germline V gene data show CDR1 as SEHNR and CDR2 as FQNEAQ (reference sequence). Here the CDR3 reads CASSGRTSAADNEQFF. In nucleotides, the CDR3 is TGTGCCAGCAGCGGACGGACTAGCGCGGCCGACAATGAGCAGTTCTTC. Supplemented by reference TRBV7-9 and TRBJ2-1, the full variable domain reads DTGVSQNPRHKITKRGQNVTFRCDPISEHNRLYWYRQTLGQGPEFLTYFQNEAQLEKSRLLSDRFSAERPKGSFSTLEIQRTEQGDSAMYLCASSGRTSAADNEQFFGPGTRLTVL.

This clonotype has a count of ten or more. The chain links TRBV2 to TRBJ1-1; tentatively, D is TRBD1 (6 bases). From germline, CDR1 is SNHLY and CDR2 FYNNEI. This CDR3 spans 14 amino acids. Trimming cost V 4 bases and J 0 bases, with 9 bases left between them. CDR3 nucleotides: TGTGCCAGCAGTGGGGGGCTCATGAACACTGAAGCTTTCTTT. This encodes CASSGGLMNTEAFF.

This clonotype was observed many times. DNA for the CDR3: TGTGCCAGTAGGGACGGGACTGGGGCCTACAATGAGCAGTTCTTC. Translated, it gives CASRDGTGAYNEQFF. The chain carries TRBV19 and TRBJ2-1; D perhaps matches TRBD2 (6 bases). The CDR3 extends over 15 amino acids. V lost 6 bases to trimming and J lost 2 bases, with 14 bases between them. Germline values: CDR1 LNHDA, CDR2 SQIVND (reference sequence). Full variable domain (remainder filled in from reference TRBV19 and TRBJ2-1): DGGITQSPKYLFRKEGQNVTLSCEQNLNHDAMYWYRQDPGQGLRLIYYSQIVNDFQKGDIAEGYSVSREKKESFPLTVTSAQKNPTAFYLCASRDGTGAYNEQFFGPGTRLTVL.

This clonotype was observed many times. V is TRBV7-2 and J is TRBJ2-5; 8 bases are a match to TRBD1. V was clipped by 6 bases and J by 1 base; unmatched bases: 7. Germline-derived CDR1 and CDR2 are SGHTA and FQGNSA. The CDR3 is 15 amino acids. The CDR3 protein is CASRDDRGSQETQYF. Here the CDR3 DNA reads TGTGCCAGCAGAGACGACAGGGGTTCCCAAGAGACCCAGTACTTC. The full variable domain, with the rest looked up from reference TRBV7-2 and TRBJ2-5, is GAGVSQSPSNKVTEKGKDVELRCDPISGHTALYWYRQSLGQGLEFLIYFQGNSAPDKSGLPSDRFSAERTGGSVSTLTIQRTQQEDSAVYLCASRDDRGSQETQYFGPGTRLLVL.

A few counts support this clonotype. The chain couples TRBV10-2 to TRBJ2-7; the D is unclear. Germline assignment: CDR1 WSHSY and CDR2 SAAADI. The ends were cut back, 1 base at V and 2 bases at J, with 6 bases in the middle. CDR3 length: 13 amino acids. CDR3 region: CASSEFPTYEQYF. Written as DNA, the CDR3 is TGCGCCAGCAGTGAGTTTCCTACCTACGAGCAGTACTTC.

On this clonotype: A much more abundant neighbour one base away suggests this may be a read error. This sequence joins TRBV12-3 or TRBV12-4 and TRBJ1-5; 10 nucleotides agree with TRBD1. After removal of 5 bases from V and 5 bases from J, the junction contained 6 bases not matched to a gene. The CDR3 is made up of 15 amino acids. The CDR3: CASSETGGRDQPQHF. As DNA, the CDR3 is TGTGCCAGCAGTGAGACAGGGGGCCGTGATCAGCCCCAGCATTTT.

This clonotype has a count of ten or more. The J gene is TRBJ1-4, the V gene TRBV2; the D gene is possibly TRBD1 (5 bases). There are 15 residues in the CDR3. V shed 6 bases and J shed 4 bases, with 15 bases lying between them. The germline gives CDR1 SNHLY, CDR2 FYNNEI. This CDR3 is CASSPRQLFNEKLFF. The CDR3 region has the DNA TGTGCCAGCAGCCCAAGACAGTTATTTAATGAAAAACTGTTTTTT.

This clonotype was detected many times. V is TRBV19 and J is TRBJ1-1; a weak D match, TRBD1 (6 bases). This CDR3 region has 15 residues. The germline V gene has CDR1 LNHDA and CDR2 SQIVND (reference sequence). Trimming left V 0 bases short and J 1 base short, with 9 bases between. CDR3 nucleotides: TGTGCCAGTAGTATAGATGTACAGGGGAACACTGAAGCTTTCTTT. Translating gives CASSIDVQGNTEAFF. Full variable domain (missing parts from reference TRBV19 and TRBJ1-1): DGGITQSPKYLFRKEGQNVTLSCEQNLNHDAMYWYRQDPGQGLRLIYYSQIVNDFQKGDIAEGYSVSREKKESFPLTVTSAQKNPTAFYLCASSIDVQGNTEAFFGQGTRLTVV.

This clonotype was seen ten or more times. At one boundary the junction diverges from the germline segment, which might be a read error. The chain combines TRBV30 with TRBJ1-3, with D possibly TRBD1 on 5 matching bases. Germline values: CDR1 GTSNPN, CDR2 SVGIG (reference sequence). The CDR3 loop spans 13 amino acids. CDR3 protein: CAWSVRIAAGKDF. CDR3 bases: TGTGCCTGGAGTGTAAGGATCGCAGCAGGGAAAGATTTT.

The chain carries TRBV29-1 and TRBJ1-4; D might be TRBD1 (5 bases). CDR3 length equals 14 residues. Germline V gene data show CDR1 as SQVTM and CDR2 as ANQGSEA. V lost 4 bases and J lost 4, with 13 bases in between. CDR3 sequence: CSVAPGTGNEKLFF. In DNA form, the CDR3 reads TGCAGCGTTGCCCCCGGGACCGGTAATGAAAAACTGTTTTTT.

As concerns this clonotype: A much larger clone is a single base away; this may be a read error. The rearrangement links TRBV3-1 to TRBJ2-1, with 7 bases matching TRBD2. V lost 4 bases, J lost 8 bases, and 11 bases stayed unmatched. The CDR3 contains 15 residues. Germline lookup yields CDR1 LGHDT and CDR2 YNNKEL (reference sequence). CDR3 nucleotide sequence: TGTGCCAGCAGCCCCCGACTAGCCCGATCGGATGAGCAGTTCTTC. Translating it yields CASSPRLARSDEQFF.

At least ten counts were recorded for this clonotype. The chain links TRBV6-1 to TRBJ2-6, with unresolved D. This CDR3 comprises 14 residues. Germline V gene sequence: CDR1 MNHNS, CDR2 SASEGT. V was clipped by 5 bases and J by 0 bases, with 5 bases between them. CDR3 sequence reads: CASSQSSGANVLTF. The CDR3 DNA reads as TGTGCCAGCAGTCAGAGCTCTGGGGCCAACGTCCTGACTTTC.

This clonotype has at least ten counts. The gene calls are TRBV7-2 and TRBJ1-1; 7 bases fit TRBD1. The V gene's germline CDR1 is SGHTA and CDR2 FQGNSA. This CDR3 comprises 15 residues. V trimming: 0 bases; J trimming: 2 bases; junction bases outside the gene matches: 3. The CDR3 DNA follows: TGTGCCAGCAGCTTAGCCGGGACAGCCAACACTGAAGCTTTCTTT. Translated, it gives CASSLAGTANTEAFF.

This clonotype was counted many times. CDR3 nucleotides: TGTGCCAACTATCGAGGGACTAGCGGTCCCGAGCAGTACTTC. This translates into CANYRGTSGPEQYF. The chain links TRBV2 to TRBJ2-7; 11 bases are shared with TRBD2. The CDR3 length is 14 residues. Germline V lookup: CDR1 SNHLY, CDR2 FYNNEI. The V gene end was trimmed by 10 bases and the J gene end by 6 bases; junction bases not matched to a gene: 11. The full variable domain, its missing parts supplied by reference TRBV2 and TRBJ2-7, is EPEVTQTPSHQVTQMGQEVILRCVPISNHLYFYWYRQILGQKVEFLVSFYNNEISEKSEIFDDQFSVERPDGSNFTLKIRSTKLEDSAMYFCANYRGTSGPEQYFGPGTRLTVT.

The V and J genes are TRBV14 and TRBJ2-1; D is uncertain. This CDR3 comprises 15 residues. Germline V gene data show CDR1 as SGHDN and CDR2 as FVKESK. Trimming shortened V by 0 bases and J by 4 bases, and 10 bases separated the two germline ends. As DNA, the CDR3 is TGTGCCAGCAGCCAAGAGGCCGACTTATACAATGAGCAGTTCTTC. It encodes CASSQEADLYNEQFF.

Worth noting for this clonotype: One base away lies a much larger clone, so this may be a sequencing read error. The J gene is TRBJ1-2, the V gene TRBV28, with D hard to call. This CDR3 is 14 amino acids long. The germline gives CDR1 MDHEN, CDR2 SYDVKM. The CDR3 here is CATSLGQLGYGYTF. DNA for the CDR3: TGTGCCACCAGTTTAGGCCAGCTTGGCTATGGCTACACCTTC.

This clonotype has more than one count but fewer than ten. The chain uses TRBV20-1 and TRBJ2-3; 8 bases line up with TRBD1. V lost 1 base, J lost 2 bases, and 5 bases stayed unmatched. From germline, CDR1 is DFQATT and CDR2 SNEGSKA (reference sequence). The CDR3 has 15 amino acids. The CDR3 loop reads CSARGQGALTDTQYF. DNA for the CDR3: TGCAGTGCTAGAGGTCAGGGGGCCCTCACAGATACGCAGTATTTT.

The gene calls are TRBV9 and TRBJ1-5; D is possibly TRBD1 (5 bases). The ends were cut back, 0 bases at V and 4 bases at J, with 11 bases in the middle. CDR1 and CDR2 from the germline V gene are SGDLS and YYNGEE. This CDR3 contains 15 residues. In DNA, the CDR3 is TGTGCCAGCAGCGTAGACGGGACGGAGAATCAGCCCCAGCATTTT. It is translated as CASSVDGTENQPQHF.

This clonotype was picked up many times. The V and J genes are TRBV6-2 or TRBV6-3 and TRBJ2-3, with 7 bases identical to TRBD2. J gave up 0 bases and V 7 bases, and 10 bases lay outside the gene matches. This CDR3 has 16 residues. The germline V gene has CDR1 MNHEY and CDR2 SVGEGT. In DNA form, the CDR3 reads TGTGCCAGCACGGGTCGCGGGAGTCGTAGCACAGATACGCAGTATTTT. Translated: CASTGRGSRSTDTQYF.

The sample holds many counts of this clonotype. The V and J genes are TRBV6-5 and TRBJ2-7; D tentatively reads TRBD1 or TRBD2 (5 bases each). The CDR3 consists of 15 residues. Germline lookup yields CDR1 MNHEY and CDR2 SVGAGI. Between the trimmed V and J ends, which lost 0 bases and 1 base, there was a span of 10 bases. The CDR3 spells CASSYSIWGSYEQYF. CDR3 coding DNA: TGTGCCAGCAGTTACTCGATCTGGGGGTCCTACGAGCAGTACTTC.

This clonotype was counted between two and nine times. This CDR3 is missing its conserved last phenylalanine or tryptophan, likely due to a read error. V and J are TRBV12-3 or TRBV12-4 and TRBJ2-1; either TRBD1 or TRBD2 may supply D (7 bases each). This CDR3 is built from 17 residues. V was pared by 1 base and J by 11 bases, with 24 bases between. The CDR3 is CASSLGTGLGGPRQQFL. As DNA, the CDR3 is TGTGCCAGCAGTTTAGGGACAGGACTAGGGGGGCCCAGGCAGCAGTTCTTA.

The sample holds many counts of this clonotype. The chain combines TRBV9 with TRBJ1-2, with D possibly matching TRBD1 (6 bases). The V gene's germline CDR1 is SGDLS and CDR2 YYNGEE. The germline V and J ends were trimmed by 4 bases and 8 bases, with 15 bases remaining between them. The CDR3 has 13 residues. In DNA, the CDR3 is TGTGCCAGCAGCACCTGGACAGACCTAGGCTACACCTTC. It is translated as CASSTWTDLGYTF.

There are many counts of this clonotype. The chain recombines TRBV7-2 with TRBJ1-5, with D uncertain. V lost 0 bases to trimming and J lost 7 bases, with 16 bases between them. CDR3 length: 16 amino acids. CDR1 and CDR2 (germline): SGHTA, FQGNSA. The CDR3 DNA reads TGTGCCAGCAGCTTAGCTCCGGAACCGAGGAGCCAGCCCCAGCATTTT. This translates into CASSLAPEPRSQPQHF.

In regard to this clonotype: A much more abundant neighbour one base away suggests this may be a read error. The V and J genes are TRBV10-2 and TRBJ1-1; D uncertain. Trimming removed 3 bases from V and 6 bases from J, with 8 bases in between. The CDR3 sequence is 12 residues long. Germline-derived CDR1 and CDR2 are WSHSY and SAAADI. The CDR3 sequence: CASSDTWAEAFF. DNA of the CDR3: TGCGCCAGCAGTGATACCTGGGCTGAAGCTTTCTTT.

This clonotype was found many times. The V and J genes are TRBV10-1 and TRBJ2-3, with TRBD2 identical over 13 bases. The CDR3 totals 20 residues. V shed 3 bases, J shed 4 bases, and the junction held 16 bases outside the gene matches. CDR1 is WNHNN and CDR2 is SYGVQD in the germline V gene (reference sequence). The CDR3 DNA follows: TGCGCCAGCAGTGAATCCGGGAGGACTAGCGGGAGAGTTTCCCCAGATACGCAGTATTTT. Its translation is CASSESGRTSGRVSPDTQYF.

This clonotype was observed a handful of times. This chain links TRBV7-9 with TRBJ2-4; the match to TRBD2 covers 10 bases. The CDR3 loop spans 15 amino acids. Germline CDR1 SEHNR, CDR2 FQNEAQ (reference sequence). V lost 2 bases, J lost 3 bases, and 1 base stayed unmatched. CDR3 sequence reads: CASSLLAGDKNIQYF. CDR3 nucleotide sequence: TGTGCCAGCAGCTTACTAGCGGGGGACAAAAACATTCAGTACTTC.

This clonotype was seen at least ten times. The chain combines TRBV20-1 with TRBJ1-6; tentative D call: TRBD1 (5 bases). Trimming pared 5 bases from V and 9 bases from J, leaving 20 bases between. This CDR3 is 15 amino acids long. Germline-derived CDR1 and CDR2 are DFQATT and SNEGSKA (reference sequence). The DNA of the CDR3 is TGCAGTGCTCACAGATCCGGGGCAGGAGGTTCACCCCTCCACTTT. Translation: CSAHRSGAGGSPLHF.

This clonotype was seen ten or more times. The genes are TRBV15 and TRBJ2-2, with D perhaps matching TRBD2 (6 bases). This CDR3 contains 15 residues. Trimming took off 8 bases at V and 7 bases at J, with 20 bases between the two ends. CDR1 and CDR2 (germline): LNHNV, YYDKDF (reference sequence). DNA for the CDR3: TGTGCCACCGGCACAACTCGGGAGACCGTCGGGGAGCTGTTTTTT. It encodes CATGTTRETVGELFF.

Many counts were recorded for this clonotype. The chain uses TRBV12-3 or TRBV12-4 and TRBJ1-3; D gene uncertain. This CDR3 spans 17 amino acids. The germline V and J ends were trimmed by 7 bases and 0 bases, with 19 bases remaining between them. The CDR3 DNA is TGTGCCAGCAACAAGCGTATCTTCCCAGACTCTGGAAACACCATATATTTT. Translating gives CASNKRIFPDSGNTIYF.

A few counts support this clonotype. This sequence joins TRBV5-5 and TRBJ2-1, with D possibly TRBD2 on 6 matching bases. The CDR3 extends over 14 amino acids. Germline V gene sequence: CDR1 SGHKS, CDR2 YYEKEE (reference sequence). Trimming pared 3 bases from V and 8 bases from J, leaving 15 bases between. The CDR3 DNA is TGTGCCAGCAGCTCCGGGAGAGTATGGGATGAGCAGTTCTTC. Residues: CASSSGRVWDEQFF.

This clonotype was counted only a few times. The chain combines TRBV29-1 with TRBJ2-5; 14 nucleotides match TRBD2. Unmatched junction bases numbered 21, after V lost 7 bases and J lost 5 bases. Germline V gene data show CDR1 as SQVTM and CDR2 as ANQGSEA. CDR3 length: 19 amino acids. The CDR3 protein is CSARNPGLAGVVSPETQYF. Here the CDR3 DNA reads TGCAGCGCAAGGAATCCGGGACTAGCGGGAGTAGTATCGCCGGAGACCCAGTACTTC.

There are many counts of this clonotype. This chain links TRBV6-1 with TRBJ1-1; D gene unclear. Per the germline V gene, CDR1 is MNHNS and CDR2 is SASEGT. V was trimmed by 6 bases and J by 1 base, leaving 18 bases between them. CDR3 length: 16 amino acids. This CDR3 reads CASRRRTGRRNTEAFF. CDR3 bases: TGTGCCAGCAGGCGCCGGACCGGCAGAAGGAACACTGAAGCTTTCTTT.